This passage covers 10 T cell receptor beta chains from one sample sequenced in a study of T cell clonotyping in hematopoietic cell transplantation. Only in-frame clones appear in the TCRdb table, and some are missing; sequencing was by immunoSEQ multiplex PCR. The sample has more than 65,000 clones, over 90% seen once; the top ten hold roughly 1.7%. Sequenced input: peripheral blood mononuclear cells. The receptors originated from a middle-aged man in good health. Some clones in this sample may be carry-over from other donors' samples.

This chain uses TRBV19 with TRBJ2-7; maybe TRBD1 (5 bases). Germline V CDR1 and CDR2: LNHDA, SQIVND (reference sequence). V shed 3 bases and J shed 6 bases, with 15 bases lying between them. This CDR3 region has 14 residues. CDR3 sequence: CASSMPAGQVEQYF. The CDR3 coding sequence is TGTGCCAGTAGTATGCCGGCAGGGCAAGTCGAGCAGTACTTC.

This chain joins TRBV29-1 and TRBJ2-7; tentative D call: TRBD1 (6 bases). Trimming removed 3 bases from V and 5 bases from J, with 17 bases in between. Germline values: CDR1 SQVTM, CDR2 ANQGSEA. This CDR3 comprises 14 residues. The CDR3: CSVESGRGWDEQYF. DNA of the CDR3: TGCAGCGTTGAGAGCGGCAGGGGTTGGGACGAGCAGTACTTC.

The rearrangement links TRBV28 to TRBJ2-7; TRBD1 is a possible D gene (5 bases). The CDR3 extends over 14 amino acids. Between the trimmed V and J ends, which lost 6 bases and 0 bases, there was a span of 12 bases. Germline assignment: CDR1 MDHEN and CDR2 SYDVKM. CDR3 sequence reads: CASSHDRLSYEQYF. The CDR3 coding sequence is TGTGCCAGCAGCCACGACAGACTCTCCTACGAGCAGTACTTC. The full variable domain, its missing parts supplied by reference TRBV28 and TRBJ2-7, is DVKVTQSSRYLVKRTGEKVFLECVQDMDHENMFWYRQDPGLGLRLIYFSYDVKMKEKGDIPEGYSVSREKKERFSLILESASTNQTSMYLCASSHDRLSYEQYFGPGTRLTVT.

The V gene is TRBV25-1, the J gene TRBJ2-3, with 7 bases identical to TRBD2. Losses at the gene ends were 1 base for V and 4 bases for J; bases not matched to a gene: 14. The CDR3 covers 18 residues. CDR1 and CDR2 from the germline V gene are MGHDK and SYGVNS. The CDR3 DNA is TGTGCCAGCAGTGAATTAAGGAGGGCGGGAGCAGTGTCAGATACGCAGTATTTT. It encodes CASSELRRAGAVSDTQYF.

This chain uses TRBV5-6 with TRBJ2-5; D ambiguous. With 4 bases removed from V and 0 bases from J, the gap between germline ends came to 10 bases. The CDR3 runs 14 residues. The germline gives CDR1 SGHDT, CDR2 YYEEEE. In DNA, the CDR3 is TGTGCCAGCAGCCCAACAGTGTACCAAGAGACCCAGTACTTC. Its protein is CASSPTVYQETQYF. Full variable domain (rest looked up from reference TRBV5-6 and TRBJ2-5): DAGVTQSPTHLIKTRGQQVTLRCSPKSGHDTVSWYQQALGQGPQFIFQYYEEEERQRGNFPDRFSGHQFPNYSSELNVNALLLGDSALYLCASSPTVYQETQYFGPGTRLLVL.

The V and J genes are TRBV19 and TRBJ2-3; the match to TRBD2 covers 9 bases. CDR1 and CDR2 (germline): LNHDA, SQIVND (reference sequence). The CDR3 length is 18 residues. The trim removed 2 bases at V and 2 bases at J, leaving 11 bases unmatched. The CDR3 DNA follows: TGTGCCAGTAGTATACGACACGGGGCTAGCGGGGACACAGATACGCAGTATTTT. Protein sequence: CASSIRHGASGDTDTQYF.

The gene calls are TRBV10-3 and TRBJ1-2; D ambiguous. V lost 8 bases and J lost 1, with 5 bases in between. This CDR3 comprises 11 residues. Germline V gene data show CDR1 as ENHRY and CDR2 as SYGVKD. Here the CDR3 DNA reads TGTGCCATCGGGGATAACTATGGCTACACCTTC. Its protein product is CAIGDNYGYTF.

This rearrangement joins TRBV7-2 to TRBJ2-3; 7 bases align to TRBD2. The CDR3 sequence is 15 residues long. The V and J ends lost 6 bases and 3 bases, in that order; junction bases with no gene match: 9. Germline V gene sequence: CDR1 SGHTA, CDR2 FQGNSA. The CDR3 DNA follows: TGTGCCAGCAGACTAAGACTAGCTGGTACAGATACGCAGTATTTT. This encodes CASRLRLAGTDTQYF.

This clone was picked up one time. The rearrangement links TRBV11-2 to TRBJ2-7; D is possibly TRBD1 or TRBD2 (6 bases each). This CDR3 is built from 14 residues. Trimming stripped 1 base from V and 5 bases from J, with 12 bases between. The germline gives CDR1 SGHAT, CDR2 FQNNGV. CDR3 amino acids: CASSLGGAADEQYF. As DNA, the CDR3 is TGTGCCAGCAGCTTAGGGGGGGCGGCGGACGAGCAGTACTTC.

The rearrangement links TRBV27 to TRBJ1-3; D not resolved. This CDR3 is 15 amino acids long. V dropped 1 base and J dropped 1 base, with 8 bases sitting between them. Germline V CDR1 and CDR2: MNHEY, SMNVEV (reference sequence). CDR3 coding DNA: TGTGCCAGCAGTTTATTCATGGGATCTGGAAACACCATATATTTT. Translation gives CASSLFMGSGNTIYF.